The present entry profiles one T cell receptor (beta chain) with its context. Some clones are missing from TCRdb's copy, which holds only in-frame ones; the method was immunoSEQ multiplex PCR. The profile shows some 13,000 clones, around 70% of them singletons. Germline CDR1 reads SGHRS; CDR2 reads YFSETQ. V was pared by 5 bases and J by 4 bases, with 11 bases of the junction left unmatched. CDR3 size: 15 residues. These data come from a study of tumor-infiltrating lymphocytes in localized non-small cell lung cancer. Across the study: Tumor tissue and non-adjacent uninvolved lung came from each patient.

Sequencing was done on a sample of uninvolved lung tissue not adjacent to the tumor. The chain uses TRBV5-1 and TRBJ2-7, with 8 bases identical to TRBD2. This sequence was found in a human donor with non-small cell lung cancer. CDR3 DNA: TGCGCCAGCAGAGTCTCGGGAGGGGAATTTTACGAGCAGTACTTC. It encodes CASRVSGGEFYEQYF.